The entry below gives a single T cell receptor beta chain sequence along with its context. Its cognate antigen has yet to be identified. Base-call qualities are not available, and no considerably larger clone is one nucleotide away. V trim: 5 bases; J trim: 7 bases; unmatched bases: 11. The CDR3, from cysteine to phenylalanine, totals 18 residues. The entry retains the CDR3 DNA only, 54 bases that are in frame from base 1. The germline V gene specifies SGHTA as CDR1 and FQGNSA as CDR2. Ficoll-Paque density gradient centrifugation was the method used to isolate PBMCs. This sample was included in a study of T-cell memory formation after mild COVID-19 (dated by TCRdb to 2020 to 2023). Turning to the overall study: TCR sequence clusters from the two donors were largely donor specific. In two donors, T-cell clones that expanded and contracted after mild COVID-19 were tracked by sequencing TCRalpha and TCRbeta repertoires over time. Two young, previously healthy adult volunteers, one female and one male, were included in the cohort. Overall study results and their limits: Contracting CD4+ clones turned up mainly in the CM and EM memory subsets, whereas EMRA was where CD8+ clones were enriched. The study covered only a couple of mild cases, and larger cohorts including severe cases with pre-infection samples were considered necessary. From day 15 to 85, contracting clones showed balanced CD4/CD8 phenotypes, whereas a second wave of clones that expanded from day 15 to 37 leaned towards CD4+. SARS-CoV-2 specificity of the second-wave clones peaking on day 37 was not confirmed. Some responding clones were detected in pre-infection memory, which suggested that pre-existing cross-reactive memory T cells had joined the SARS-CoV-2 response.

The instrument given in TCRdb is Illumina NovaSeq 6000. TCRalpha and TCRbeta cDNA libraries were built by 5'RACE with constant-segment primers, adding sample barcodes and unique molecular identifiers. Trizol reagent was used to extract RNA from every sample. Amplification of the libraries took two PCR steps, and the second step added a second sample barcode plus Illumina TruSeq adapters. The libraries were sequenced on an Illumina NovaSeq using 2 x 150 bp paired-end reads. In the authors' own workflow: With migec v1.2.7, reads were demultiplexed and then collapsed into UMI-guided consensus sequences. With mixcr v2.1.11, UMI consensuses were aligned to TRA and TRB V and J templates and assembled into clonotypes. Expanded or contracted clonotypes were those called significant by both edgeR and NoisET, with noise models trained on biological replicates. edgeR calls used a false discovery rate-adjusted p below 0.01 and a log2 fold-change threshold of 1. As an exploratory analysis of dynamics, max-normalized trajectories of the 1000 most abundant clonotypes were examined with PCA combined with hierarchical clustering. Each responding clone was given a CD4 or CD8 phenotype based on the CD4+ and CD8+ repertoires, which had been sequenced separately. The public sequencing data were trimmed at Q25 with fastp and processed into clonotypes with MiXCR by TCRdb, which kept only in-frame beta chains. CDR3 protein duplicates are merged, each entry listing the most common genes and DNA. Clone size and V and J calls follow TCRdb, not the original study. This sample lists around 320,000 distinct CDR3 sequences; roughly an eighth were detected once. The top ten clones comprise around 20% of the sample.

The sample comprised PBMCs or a T cell subset sorted from them (not recorded which). This sequence originates from a man between 18 and 29 years old who had mild COVID-19 (a few samples of this study predate the infection). The sample titles of this study are shuffled in the database, so cell type and time point are left out; the donor was told from shared clones. Recombination joined TRBV7-2 with TRBJ2-2; TRBD2 fits 15 bases in the junction. The sequence in DNA is TGTGCCAGCAGCATACCCCGGACTAGCGGGGGGGCCAGCGGGGAGCTGTTTTTT. This yields the protein CASSIPRTSGGASGELFF.